Reported below is one T cell receptor beta chain. Its antigen remains unknown. CDR3 length: 15 amino acids. V was pared by 6 bases and J by 0 bases, with 14 bases between. The V gene's germline CDR1 is SGHRS and CDR2 YFSETQ. This sample is drawn from a study of cytomegalovirus exposure and HLA in healthy donors. Study-wide results and limits: Equally common other TCR beta chains were less clonally expanded than HLA-associated ones, a later analysis found. Among TCR beta chains, those listed as cytomegalovirus-associated numbered around 180. Under in vitro conditions, a few CMV-associated chains were confirmed as specific for CMV antigens. Analyses of presence/absence relied on an assumption of roughly uniform sequencing depth across donors.

13 Jbeta primers and 60 Vbeta primers were used for the PCR. The assay was immunoSEQ multiplex PCR, and TCRdb's table has in-frame clones only and misses some. The sample has over 150,000 clones; about four fifths are singletons. This chain uses TRBV5-1 with TRBJ2-3, with D maybe TRBD2 (5 bases). The sample comprised PBMCs. The origin of this receptor is a girl aged 5-17 years in good health and CMV-seropositive. The CDR3 spells CASTPGVTSTDTQYF. The DNA for the CDR3 is TGCGCCAGCACCCCCGGGGTGACTAGCACAGATACGCAGTATTTT.